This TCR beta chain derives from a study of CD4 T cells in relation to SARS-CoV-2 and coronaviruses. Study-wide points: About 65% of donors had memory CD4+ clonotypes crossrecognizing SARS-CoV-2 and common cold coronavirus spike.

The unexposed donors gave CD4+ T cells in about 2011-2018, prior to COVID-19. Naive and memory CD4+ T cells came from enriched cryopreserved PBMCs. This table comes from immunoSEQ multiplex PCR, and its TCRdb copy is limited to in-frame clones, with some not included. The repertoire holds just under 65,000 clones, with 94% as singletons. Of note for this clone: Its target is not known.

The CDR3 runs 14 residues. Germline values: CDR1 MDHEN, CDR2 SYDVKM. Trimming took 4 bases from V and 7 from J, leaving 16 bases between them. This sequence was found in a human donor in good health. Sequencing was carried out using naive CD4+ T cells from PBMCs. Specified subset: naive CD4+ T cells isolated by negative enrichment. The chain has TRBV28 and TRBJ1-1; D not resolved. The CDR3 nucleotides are TGTGCCAGCAGTTCCGCGGGGAGGGTGGGTGAAGCTTTCTTT. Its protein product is CASSSAGRVGEAFF.